One T cell receptor (beta chain) is described in this entry. This CDR3 contains 14 residues. The germline V and J ends were trimmed by 4 bases and 15 bases, with 22 bases remaining between them. The data belong to a study of CD8 T cells in Susac syndrome. When the RNA was reverse transcribed, random hexamers were used with an input of about 0.45 to 1 ug. One entry per CDR3 protein, called by TCRdb with MiXCR from the immunoSEQ multiplex PCR reads. The sample has some 300,000 distinct CDR3 sequences, approximately 81% seen once. Included as multiple sclerosis controls were treatment-naive patients who had stable or active relapsing-remitting disease.

The sequenced sample was CD8+ T cells from PBMCs. The receptor comes from a human donor with multiple sclerosis. The chain recombines TRBV23-1 with TRBJ2-1; D is tentatively TRBD1 or TRBD2 (7 bases each). TRBV23-1 is an ORF for which the function is uncertain. CDR3 region: CASSPISGRGGSFF. The DNA of the CDR3 is TGCGCCAGCAGTCCTATTTCGGGCAGGGGGGGGTCGTTCTTC.